The source of this T cell receptor beta chain is a study of T cells in Graves' hyperthyroidism and ophthalmopathy. The overall study: Specimen type is peripheral blood, collected at initial diagnosis prior to any treatment.

TCR beta CDR3 region amplification was performed from RNA transcripts. HTBI primers drove first-round RT-PCR of the TCR CDR3. MiXCR was run by TCRdb on the multiplex PCR reads, yielding one entry per CDR3 protein. The repertoire holds approximately 300,000 distinct CDR3 sequences, with about 19% as singletons. Uncontrolled infection, other autoimmune disease, pregnancy or lactation excluded patients. This clonotype has a count of ten or more. No antigen is known for it. Study conclusions and caveats: Ophthalmopathy got predicted by the model a median around 6.8 months before its onset. Most clonotypes expanded in the thyroid (above 0.001) were also present in blood.

This CDR3 comprises 11 residues. Germline values: CDR1 GTSNPN, CDR2 SVGIG (reference sequence). V dropped 7 bases and J dropped 3; count of bases not matched to a gene: 2. The material sequenced was blood. The chain uses TRBV30 and TRBJ1-1; TRBD1 aligns across 7 bases. This sequence was found in a man between 50 and 59 years old with Graves' ophthalmopathy. The CDR3 DNA reads as TGTGCCTTAGACAGGGACACTGAAGCTTTCTTT. It encodes CALDRDTEAFF.